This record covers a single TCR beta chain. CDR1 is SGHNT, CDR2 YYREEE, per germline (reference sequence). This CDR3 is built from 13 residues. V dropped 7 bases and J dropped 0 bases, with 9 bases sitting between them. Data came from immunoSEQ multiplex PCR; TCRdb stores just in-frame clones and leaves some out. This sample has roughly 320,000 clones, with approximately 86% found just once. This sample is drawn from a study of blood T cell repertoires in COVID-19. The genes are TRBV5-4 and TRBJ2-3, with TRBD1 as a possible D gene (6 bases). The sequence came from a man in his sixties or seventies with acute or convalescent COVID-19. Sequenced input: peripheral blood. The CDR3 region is CASLGTSTDTQYF. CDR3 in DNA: TGTGCCAGCCTCGGGACAAGCACAGATACGCAGTATTTT.